This T cell receptor (beta chain) was sequenced in a study of CD8 T cells in Susac syndrome. Treatment-naive patients with stable or active relapsing-remitting disease served as multiple sclerosis controls. The TEMRA cells underwent FACS enrichment, while the CD8+ and CD4+ T cells underwent negative isolation. The V gene's germline CDR1 is SGDLS and CDR2 YYNGEE. With 3 bases removed from V and 0 bases from J, the gap between germline ends came to 7 bases. This CDR3 region has 14 residues. Random hexamers were used to reverse transcribe roughly 0.45 to 1 ug of RNA. Across 54 Vbeta and 13 Jbeta, TCR beta CDR3 was amplified with immunoSEQ multiplex PCR. TCRdb recomputed calls from the immunoSEQ multiplex PCR reads with MiXCR, one row per CDR3 protein. This sample has some 170,000 distinct CDR3 sequences, with around 94% found just once.

Sample: CD4+ T cells from PBMCs. This receptor was obtained from a human donor with multiple sclerosis. This sequence joins TRBV9 and TRBJ1-5, with D uncertain. CDR3 sequence (DNA): TGTGCCAGCAGCGGTGACTATAGCAATCAGCCCCAGCATTTT. It translates to CASSGDYSNQPQHF.